The rows below give T cell receptor beta chains drawn from one sample of a study of a mutant IDH1 vaccine in newly diagnosed glioma. These receptors have no known antigen. TCRdb's table, derived via immunoSEQ multiplex PCR, lists solely in-frame clones and lacks some. This table has around 54,000 clones, less than 90% appearing once. Sequencing was performed on PBMCs, taken from a glioma patient whose treatment included an IDH1 peptide vaccine. The receptors shown here come from a man aged 35-49 years with glioma. Each CDR3 is given with its conserved first and last residue. The D gene is left open where the match is weak. A clone size is listed for some rows: how often the clone was seen (once, few, many), or a class if it is expanded.

j_call clone_size v_call d_call cdr3_nt cdr3_aa
TRBJ1-4 . TRBV4-3 TRBD1 TGCGCCAGCAGCCTCGGGGGGGGAGGGGGCAGCGAAAAACTGTTTTTT CASSLGGGGGSEKLFF
TRBJ1-2 . TRBV6-1 . TGTGCCAGCAGTGAAGCGGCCGGACAATTTTATGGCTACACCTTC CASSEAAGQFYGYTF
TRBJ2-7 once TRBV5-1 . TGCGCCAGCAGCGAGACAGGGGAGGGGGAGCAGTACTTC CASSETGEGEQYF
TRBJ2-4 . TRBV29-1 . TGCAGCGCCGTCCAATCCTTAAGGGACATTCAGTACTTC CSAVQSLRDIQYF
TRBJ1-4 few TRBV7-9 . TGTGCCAGCAGCTTAGACAGGAATGAAAAACTGTTTTTT CASSLDRNEKLFF
TRBJ2-7 . TRBV2 . TGTGCCAGCAGTGTTTCCTCGAGCTCCTACGAGCAGTACTTC CASSVSSSSYEQYF
TRBJ2-5 . TRBV7-9 TRBD2 TGTGCCAGCAGCAGCGGACTAGCGGGTAGACAAGAGACCCAGTACTTC CASSSGLAGRQETQYF
TRBJ1-2 . TRBV6-5 TRBD1 TGTGCCAGCAGTGGGGACAGGGCGTTAGGCTACACCTTC CASSGDRALGYTF
TRBJ2-3 . TRBV19 TRBD2 TGTGCCAGTAGTGACTCCGGGACTAGCGGCCCAGATACGCAGTATTTT CASSDSGTSGPDTQYF
TRBJ2-1 . TRBV19 TRBD2 TGTGCCAGTAGTCGGCTAGCGGGAGGGGATGAGCAGTTCTTC CASSRLAGGDEQFF
TRBJ2-7 . TRBV9 TRBD2 TGTGCCAGCAGCCCCCAGGCTAGCGGGATCTACGAGCAGTACTTC CASSPQASGIYEQYF
TRBJ2-6 . TRBV6-5 TRBD1 TGTGCCAGCAGCGTTCAGGGGGCGGGGGCCAACGTCCTGACTTTC CASSVQGAGANVLTF
TRBJ2-1 . TRBV19 TRBD2 TGTGCCAGCACCCCCCAGGGACTAGCAAACTACAATGAGCAGTTCTTC CASTPQGLANYNEQFF
TRBJ1-1 . TRBV4-1 . TGCGCCAGCAGCTTACGGGGGACTGAAGCTTTCTTT CASSLRGTEAFF
TRBJ2-7 few TRBV27 TRBD1 TGTGCCAGCAGTTTCGGGACAGGGGCCGCGAACTACGAGCAGTACTTC CASSFGTGAANYEQYF
TRBJ2-2 once TRBV28 TRBD2 TGTGCCAGCAGCCCATTTGGTGAGACTAGCGGGGAACTTGGGACCGGGGAGCTGTTTTTT CASSPFGETSGELGTGELFF
TRBJ2-7 . TRBV19 TRBD2 TGTGCCAGTAGTATATCGGGGCTAGCGGACCCCTCCTACGAGCAGTACTTC CASSISGLADPSYEQYF
TRBJ2-7 . TRBV7-8 . TGTGCCAGCAGCCGGGTCTACGAGCAGTACTTC CASSRVYEQYF
TRBJ2-7 . TRBV5-1 . TGCGCCAGCACCTATGAGACTTCCTACGAGCAGTACTTC CASTYETSYEQYF
TRBJ2-1 . TRBV19 TRBD2 TGTGCCAGTAGTATAGAAGGGAGGGCCGGGTACAATGAGCAGTTCTTC CASSIEGRAGYNEQFF
TRBJ2-5 once TRBV2 TRBD2 TGTGCCAGCGACGATGGGGGAGGGCCCCAGTACTTC CASDDGGGPQYF
TRBJ2-2 . TRBV4-2 . TGTGCCAGCAGCCAAGCCGACACGAACACCGGGGAGCTGTTTTTT CASSQADTNTGELFF
TRBJ2-1 . TRBV5-4 TRBD2 TGTGCCAGCAGCTTGGGACTAGCGGCCTACAATGAGCAGTTCTTC CASSLGLAAYNEQFF
TRBJ1-4 few TRBV6-1 . TGTGCCAGCAGAGGGTTGGGTGAAAAACTGTTTTTT CASRGLGEKLFF
TRBJ1-4 . TRBV19 . TGTGCCACCAACGAGGACAGTAATGAAAAACTGTTTTTT CATNEDSNEKLFF
TRBJ2-5 . TRBV5-1 TRBD1 TGCGCCAGCAGCTTGGAAGGGACAGTAGTCTTTGAGACCCAGTACTTC CASSLEGTVVFETQYF